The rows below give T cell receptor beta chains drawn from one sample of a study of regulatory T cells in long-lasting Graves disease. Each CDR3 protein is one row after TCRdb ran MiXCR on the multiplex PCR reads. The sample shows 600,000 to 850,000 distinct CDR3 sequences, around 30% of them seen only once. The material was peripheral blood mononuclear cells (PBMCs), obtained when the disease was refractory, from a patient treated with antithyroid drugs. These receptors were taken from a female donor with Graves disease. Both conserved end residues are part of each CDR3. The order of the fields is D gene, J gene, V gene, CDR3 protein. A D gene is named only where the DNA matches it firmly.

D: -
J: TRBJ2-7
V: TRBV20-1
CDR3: CSASPGAGGPYEQYF

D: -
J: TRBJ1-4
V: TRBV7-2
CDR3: CASSLAGVSNEKLFF

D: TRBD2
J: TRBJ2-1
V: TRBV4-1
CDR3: CASSPGLAVSYNEQFF

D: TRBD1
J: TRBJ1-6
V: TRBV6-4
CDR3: CASNPGTAHSPLHF

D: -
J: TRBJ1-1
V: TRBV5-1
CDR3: CASSLRRARNTEAFF

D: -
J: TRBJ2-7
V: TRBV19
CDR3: CASRSQSSSYEQYF

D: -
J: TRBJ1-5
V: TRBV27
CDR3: CASSSGTEYSNQPQHF

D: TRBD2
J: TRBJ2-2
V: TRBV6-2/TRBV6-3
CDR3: CASSMGLAGEAGELFF

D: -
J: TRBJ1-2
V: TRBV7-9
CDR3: CASSDGGQGYGYTF

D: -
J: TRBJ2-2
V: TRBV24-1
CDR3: CATSDGTPNTGELFF

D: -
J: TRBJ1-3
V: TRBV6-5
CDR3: CASSYSAGKRGNTIYF

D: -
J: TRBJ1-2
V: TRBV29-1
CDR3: CSVEAGTVDGYTF

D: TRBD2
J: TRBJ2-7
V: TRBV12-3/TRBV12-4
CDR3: CASRLTSGSVEQYF

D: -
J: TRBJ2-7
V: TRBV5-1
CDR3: CASTLGSPQPYEQYF

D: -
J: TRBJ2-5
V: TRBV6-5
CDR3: CASSYWDKETQYF

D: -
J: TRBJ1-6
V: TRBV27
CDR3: CASSLLYEVSPLHF

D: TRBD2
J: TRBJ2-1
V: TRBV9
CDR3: CASSPQPGTSGSLYNEQFF

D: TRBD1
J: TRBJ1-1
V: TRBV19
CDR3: CASRLDRAMNTEAFF

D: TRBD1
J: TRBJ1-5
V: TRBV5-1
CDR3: CASSLVGGSPQHF

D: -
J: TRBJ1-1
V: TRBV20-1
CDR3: CSARGGPDTEAFF

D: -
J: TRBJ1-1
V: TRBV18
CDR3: CASSPPQPVPEAFF

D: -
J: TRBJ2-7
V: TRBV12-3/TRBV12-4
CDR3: CASSFSSSYEQYF

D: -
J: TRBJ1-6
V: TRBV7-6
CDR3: CASSLGGSGNSPLHF

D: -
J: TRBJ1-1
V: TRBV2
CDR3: CASSSTRTHTEAFF

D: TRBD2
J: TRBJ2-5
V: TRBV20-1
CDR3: CSAREATSGSETQYF

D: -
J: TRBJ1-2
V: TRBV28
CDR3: CASSLMDYGYTF

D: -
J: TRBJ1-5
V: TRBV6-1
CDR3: CASRARGGGNQPQHF

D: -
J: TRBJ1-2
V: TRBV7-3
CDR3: CASGTYRAYGYTF

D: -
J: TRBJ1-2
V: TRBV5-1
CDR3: CASSLETLPGTF

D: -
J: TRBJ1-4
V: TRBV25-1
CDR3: CASKSPGVGRFEKLFF

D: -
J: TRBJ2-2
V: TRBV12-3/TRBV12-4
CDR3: CAISERLVRGAGELFF

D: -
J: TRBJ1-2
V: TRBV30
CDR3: CAWEKVRDGVHADTF

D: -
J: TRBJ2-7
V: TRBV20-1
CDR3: CGAREGGAGYEQYF

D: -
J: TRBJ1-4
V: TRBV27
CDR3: CASSSAPGGNEKLFF

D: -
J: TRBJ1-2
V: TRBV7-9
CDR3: CASSSWTAISYGYTF

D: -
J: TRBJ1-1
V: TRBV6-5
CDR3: CASSYSLGGTEAFF

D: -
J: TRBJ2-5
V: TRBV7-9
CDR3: CASSLDRGRETQYF

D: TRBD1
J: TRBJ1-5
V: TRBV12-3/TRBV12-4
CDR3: CASSLETGGRGNQPQHF

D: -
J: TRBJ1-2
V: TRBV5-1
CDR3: CASSLGLPGNYGYTF

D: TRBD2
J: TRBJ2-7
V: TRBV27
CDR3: CASSSRLAGRYYEQYF

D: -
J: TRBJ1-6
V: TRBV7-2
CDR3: CASSLTYRAYSPLHF

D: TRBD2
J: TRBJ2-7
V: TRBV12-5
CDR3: CASGLPNVGGIYEQYF

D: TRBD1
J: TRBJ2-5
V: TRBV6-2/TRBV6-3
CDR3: CAGSPRDRGETQYF

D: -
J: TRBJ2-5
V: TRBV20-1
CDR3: CSASSYRGETQYF

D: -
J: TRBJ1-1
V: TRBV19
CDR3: CASILSGNTEAFF

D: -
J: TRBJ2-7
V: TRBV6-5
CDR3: CASSYSEGNEQYF

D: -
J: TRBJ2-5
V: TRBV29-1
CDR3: CSVERIGETQYF

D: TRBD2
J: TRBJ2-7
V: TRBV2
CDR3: CASSPPTSGRNEQYF

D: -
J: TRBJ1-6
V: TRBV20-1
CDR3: CSARGESPLHF

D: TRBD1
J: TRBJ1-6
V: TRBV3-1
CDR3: CASSHSRTGGHSPLHF

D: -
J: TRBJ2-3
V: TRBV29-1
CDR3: CSVEGGRGFADTQYF

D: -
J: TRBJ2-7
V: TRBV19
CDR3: CASSIVDGGYEQYF

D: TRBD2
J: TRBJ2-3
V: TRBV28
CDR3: CASSQGGSPRDTQYF

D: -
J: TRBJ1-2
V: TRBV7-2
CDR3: CATIPGGVYGYTF

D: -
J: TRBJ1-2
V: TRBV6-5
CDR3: CASSYDGQGGYTF

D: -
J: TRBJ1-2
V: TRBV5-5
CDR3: CASSPFTGGYGYTF